This T cell receptor (beta chain) emerged from a study of human T cells and chemical hapten exposure. Overall study: DPC at 2% was the sensitizing agent, placed on approximately 2 cm by approximately 2 cm of upper inner arm skin. Overall study findings and caveats: No shift was seen in TCRs above 1 in 1000 frequency with DPC sensitization.

This clonotype was detected many times. Its antigen is unidentified. Germline V gene sequence: CDR1 SNHLY, CDR2 FYNNEI. Trimming took 5 bases from V and 8 from J; bases not matched to a gene: 6. This CDR3 is built from 13 residues. Sample time point: pre-sensitization, week 0. The treatment: therapeutic diphenylcyclopropenone sensitization with weekly scalp DPC. Individual cDNA molecules received unique molecular identifiers in the library. Using its own MiXCR run on the RACE reads, TCRdb lists one record per CDR3 protein. This table has around 120,000 distinct CDR3 sequences, approximately 15% appearing once.

This chain joins TRBV2 and TRBJ2-1, with TRBD2 matching 7 bases. The sample here was whole blood, taken in connection with sensitization to the hapten diphenylcyclopropenone (DPC). This clonotype was obtained from a woman aged 18-29 years with alopecia areata. Some clones in this sample may be carry-over from other donors' samples. The CDR3 nucleotides are TGTGCCAGCAGTAGGACTAGGAAGGATGAGCAGTTCTTC. Amino acid sequence: CASSRTRKDEQFF.